The sequence of this T cell receptor (beta chain) was determined in a study of OX40 agonist ivuxolimab in advanced cancers. The table came from immunoSEQ multiplex PCR; TCRdb's copy has only in-frame clones and leaves some out. The sample consists of 100,000 or so clones, roughly 90% of them appearing once. The sample in question was CD4+ or CD8+ T cells sorted from blood, obtained in a trial of the OX40 agonist ivuxolimab. This sequence was found in an adult with an advanced solid tumor such as melanoma, head and neck, liver or kidney cancer.

The CDR3: CASSFRVTNEKLFF. In nucleotides, the CDR3 is TGTGCCAGCAGCTTCAGGGTTACTAATGAAAAACTGTTTTTT. This chain links TRBV11-2 with TRBJ1-4; weak D call: TRBD1 (5 bases). Germline V lookup: CDR1 SGHAT, CDR2 FQNNGV. The CDR3 covers 14 residues. Trimming took 3 bases from V and 2 from J, leaving 7 bases between them.